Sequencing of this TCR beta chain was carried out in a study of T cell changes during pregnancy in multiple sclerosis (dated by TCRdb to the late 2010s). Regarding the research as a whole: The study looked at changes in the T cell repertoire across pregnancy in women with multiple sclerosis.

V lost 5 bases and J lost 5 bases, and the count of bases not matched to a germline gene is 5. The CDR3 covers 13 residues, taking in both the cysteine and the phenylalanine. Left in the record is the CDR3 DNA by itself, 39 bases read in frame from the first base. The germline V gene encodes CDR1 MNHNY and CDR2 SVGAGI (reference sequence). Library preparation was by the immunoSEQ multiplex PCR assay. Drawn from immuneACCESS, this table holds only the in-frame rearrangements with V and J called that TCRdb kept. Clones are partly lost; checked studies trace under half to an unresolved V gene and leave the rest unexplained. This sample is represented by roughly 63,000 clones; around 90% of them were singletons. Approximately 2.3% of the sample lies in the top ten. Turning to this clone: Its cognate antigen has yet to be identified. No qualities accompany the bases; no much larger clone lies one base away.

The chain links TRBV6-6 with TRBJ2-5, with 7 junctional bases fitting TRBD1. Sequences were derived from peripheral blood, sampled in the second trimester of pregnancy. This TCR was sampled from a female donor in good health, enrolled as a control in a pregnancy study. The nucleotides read TGTGCCAGCAGTCCGACAGGGTGGGAGACCCAGTACTTC. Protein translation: CASSPTGWETQYF.